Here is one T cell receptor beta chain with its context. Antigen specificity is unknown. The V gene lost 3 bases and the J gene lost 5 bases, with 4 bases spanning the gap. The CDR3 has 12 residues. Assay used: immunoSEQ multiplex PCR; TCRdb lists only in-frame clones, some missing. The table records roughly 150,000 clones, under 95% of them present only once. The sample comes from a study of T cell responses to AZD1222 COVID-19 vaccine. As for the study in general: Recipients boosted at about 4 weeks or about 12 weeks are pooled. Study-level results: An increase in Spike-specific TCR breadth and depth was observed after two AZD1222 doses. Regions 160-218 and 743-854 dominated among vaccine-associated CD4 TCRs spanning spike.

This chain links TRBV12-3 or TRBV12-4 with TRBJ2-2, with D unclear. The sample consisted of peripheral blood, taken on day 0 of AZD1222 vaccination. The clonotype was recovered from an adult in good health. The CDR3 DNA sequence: TGTGCCAGCAGTTTGAGGACCGGGGAGCTGTTTTTT. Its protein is CASSLRTGELFF.